What follows is one T cell receptor (beta chain) and its context. Its antigen is currently not known. Nothing much larger sits one base from this clone, and base qualities are not available. This entry is derived from a study of cytomegalovirus exposure and HLA in healthy donors (dated by TCRdb to between 2016 and 2019). Study-wide context: According to a later analysis, the 120 or so validation repertoires were produced on the same platform as the 600 to 850 repertoires of the first cohort. High-throughput TCR immunosequencing, statistical association of individual TCRs with disease status, and machine learning were combined to predict cytomegalovirus infection status. The study aimed to test whether signatures of past pathogen exposure could be identified by cataloging public T cell receptors. Besides the first cohort of around 700 subjects, a separate validation cohort made up of roughly 120 different subjects was used.

The paper's findings and limits, for the study overall: Across donors, most TCR sequences were observed very rarely, whereas some public TCRs were present in many individuals. The validation cohort had no HLA typing available for a later analysis, so co-occurrence within that cohort was assessed over all 120 or so repertoires. The authors suggested that the approach could potentially be extended to other disease states and immunological phenotypes. The classifier was reported to diagnose cytomegalovirus status with high specificity and sensitivity in both the original cohort and the validation cohort. A few of the identified cytomegalovirus-associated TCR beta chains were confirmed in vitro to be specific for cytomegalovirus antigens. Subsequent analysis determined that TCRs grouped into clusters in the first cohort also showed a tendency toward co-occurrence across the 120 validation repertoires, and 94% of cluster scores exceeded 0. The study listed 150 to 200 TCR beta chains as associated with cytomegalovirus.

The protocol used for the library was the immunoSEQ multiplex PCR assay. The authors' pipeline ran thus. To diagnose cytomegalovirus status from the catalog of TCR beta chain sequences, a statistical classification framework was built. TCRdb took this table from immuneACCESS and kept in-frame rearrangements with V and J called. Such tables lack part of the clones; where checked against another copy, unresolved V genes explain under half of the gap, and the rest is unexplained. V, J and clone size are those of that table, while D and trimming were read from the DNA. In all, the sample holds about 360,000 clones, and 75% to 90% of those were seen once. The biggest ten clones account for 0.83% of the sample. The donors were included in the validation cohort of 90 to 150 subjects, a group kept apart from the roughly 680-subject first cohort. Source material: PBMCs. This TCR was sampled from a woman under 30 in good health and CMV-seronegative.

The DNA sequence is as follows: TGTGCCAGCAGCCAAGTCACAGGGTCGTCCGCTTTCTTT. Its translation reads: CASSQVTGSSAFF. The chain couples TRBV14 to TRBJ1-1, with TRBD1 as a weak D call on 6 bases. The CDR3 starts with the cysteine, ends with the phenylalanine, and has 13 residues. Only the CDR3 region is kept as DNA, spanning 39 bases read in frame from base 1. Between the V and J ends, shortened by 1 base and 11 bases respectively, the junction contains 14 bases. Sequences SGHDN (CDR1) and FVKESK (CDR2) are obtained from the germline V gene.